A single T cell receptor beta chain is shown here with its context. The data were produced by immunoSEQ multiplex PCR, yet TCRdb's version contains in-frame clones alone and is incomplete. In the table there are fewer than 8,000 clones, 80% to 90% of which are singletons. CDR3 length: 15 amino acids. CDR1 and CDR2 from the germline V gene are SEHNR and FQNEAQ (reference sequence). Germline trimming cut 0 bases from V and 3 bases from J; bases unmatched to any gene: 4. The data stem from a study of blood T cell repertoires in COVID-19. The sequence came from a man aged 70 or older with active COVID-19. Sample: peripheral blood. The gene calls are TRBV7-9 and TRBJ1-2; the match to TRBD1 covers 7 bases. CDR3 DNA sequence: TGTGCCAGCAGCTTAGCGGACAGGCCAGACTATGGCTACACCTTC. It specifies CASSLADRPDYGYTF. The variable domain in full, with the rest retrieved from reference TRBV7-9 and TRBJ1-2, is DTGVSQNPRHKITKRGQNVTFRCDPISEHNRLYWYRQTLGQGPEFLTYFQNEAQLEKSRLLSDRFSAERPKGSFSTLEIQRTEQGDSAMYLCASSLADRPDYGYTFGSGTRLTVV.